The 19 T cell receptor beta chains below all came from one sample that was sequenced in a study of T-cell memory formation after mild COVID-19 (dated by TCRdb to about 2021). Receptor libraries were prepared by 5' RACE. Sequencing was carried out with an Illumina NovaSeq 6000. Starting from the raw public reads, TCRdb applied fastp trimming at Q25, assembled clones with MiXCR and retained in-frame beta chains. All rows with the same CDR3 protein become a single entry with the most common DNA and genes. This sample gives about 130,000 distinct CDR3 sequences in total; roughly 15% of them show up just once. The leading ten clones occupy approximately 15% of the sample. The sample consisted of PBMCs or a T cell subset sorted from them (not recorded which). Source of these receptors: an adult woman who had mild COVID-19 (a few samples of this study predate the infection). The sample titles of this study are shuffled in the database, so cell type and time point are left out; the donor was told from shared clones.

The table lists this clonotype with a few counts. This sequence joins TRBV27 and TRBJ2-7, with D possibly being TRBD2 (7 bases). CDR3 size: 14 residues. Germline V gene data show CDR1 as MNHEY and CDR2 as SMNVEV (reference sequence). V was pared by 4 bases and J by 3 bases, with 13 bases between. For the CDR3, the DNA is TGTGCCAGCAGTTCGGCGGGGGCCCTCTACGAGCAGTACTTC. The encoded protein is CASSSAGALYEQYF.

The CDR3: CASSLRQLTSTDTQYF. Written as DNA, the CDR3 is TGTGCCAGCAGCTTGCGACAGTTGACTAGCACAGATACGCAGTATTTT. The chain employs TRBV21-1 and TRBJ2-3; the table's D call, TRBD1, was not checked against the DNA. TRBV21-1 is listed as a pseudogene. The CDR3 runs to 16 residues.

This clonotype appeared a single time. This chain links TRBV7-2 with TRBJ2-3, with D tentatively TRBD2 (5 bases). The CDR3 length is 17 residues. Trimming shortened V by 1 base and J by 0 bases, and 14 bases separated the two germline ends. In germline, CDR1 is SGHTA, CDR2 FQGNSA. As DNA, the CDR3 is TGTGCCAGCAGCTTAGGGGGAAGCGGCCACAGCACAGATACGCAGTATTTT. This encodes CASSLGGSGHSTDTQYF.

This clonotype was seen at least ten times. This chain joins TRBV5-6 and TRBJ2-7; 9 bases are a match to TRBD2. V was clipped by 2 bases and J by 3 bases; unmatched bases: 3. The CDR3 length is 14 residues. The germline CDR1 and CDR2 sequences are SGHDT and YYEEEE. The CDR3: CASSFSGSSYEQYF. The CDR3 region has the DNA TGTGCCAGCAGCTTTAGCGGGAGTAGCTACGAGCAGTACTTC. Full variable domain (missing parts from reference TRBV5-6 and TRBJ2-7): DAGVTQSPTHLIKTRGQQVTLRCSPKSGHDTVSWYQQALGQGPQFIFQYYEEEERQRGNFPDRFSGHQFPNYSSELNVNALLLGDSALYLCASSFSGSSYEQYFGPGTRLTVT.

This clonotype was counted between two and nine times. The rearrangement uses TRBV7-9 and TRBJ2-1; 7 bases fit TRBD2. The CDR3 loop spans 15 amino acids. Looked up from germline, CDR1 is SEHNR and CDR2 is FQNEAQ (reference sequence). V lost 5 bases to trimming and J lost 6 bases; unmatched junction nucleotides: 10. For the CDR3, the DNA is TGTGCCAGCAGCCTCCTAGGGGACTATCCCAATGAGCAGTTCTTC. It encodes CASSLLGDYPNEQFF.

This clonotype was counted only a few times. This chain links TRBV13 with TRBJ2-1; D is perhaps TRBD1 or TRBD2 (5 bases each). CDR3 length: 16 residues. V was cut by 5 bases and J by 9 bases, with 23 bases left in between. Germline loops: CDR1 PRHDT, CDR2 FYEKMQ (reference sequence). As DNA, the CDR3 is TGTGCCAGCAGCCTAGCCCTAAAGGGACGGTCCAGTGAGCAGTTCTTC. Translation gives CASSLALKGRSSEQFF.

In its sample, this clonotype was seen a few times. The rearrangement uses TRBV29-1 and TRBJ2-7; D is unclear. The CDR3 consists of 11 residues. Germline V gene sequence: CDR1 SQVTM, CDR2 ANQGSEA. Trimming stripped 3 bases from V and 4 bases from J, with 7 bases between. The CDR3 coding sequence is TGCAGCGTTGAGGAGTCTTACGAGCAGTACTTC. It specifies CSVEESYEQYF.

J is TRBJ2-7 and V is TRBV19, with TRBD2 identical over 7 bases. The CDR3 spans 14 residues. V shed 6 bases, J shed 7 bases, and the junction held 12 bases outside the gene matches. From germline, CDR1 is LNHDA and CDR2 SQIVND (reference sequence). The CDR3: CASRRSGISGEQYF. CDR3 DNA: TGTGCCAGTAGAAGGAGCGGGATCTCCGGGGAGCAGTACTTC. Complete variable domain (other parts from reference TRBV19 and TRBJ2-7): DGGITQSPKYLFRKEGQNVTLSCEQNLNHDAMYWYRQDPGQGLRLIYYSQIVNDFQKGDIAEGYSVSREKKESFPLTVTSAQKNPTAFYLCASRRSGISGEQYFGPGTRLTVT.

This chain joins TRBV6-5 and TRBJ1-6, with 9 bases that match TRBD1. The CDR3 totals 17 residues. Germline V lookup: CDR1 MNHEY, CDR2 SVGAGI. The V and J ends lost 0 bases and 9 bases, in that order; junction bases with no gene match: 9. In DNA form, the CDR3 reads TGTGCCAGCAGTTACTCGGCGGACAGGGGCGCATCTTCACCCCTCCACTTT. It encodes CASSYSADRGASSPLHF.

This clonotype appeared a single time. The rearrangement joins TRBV9 to TRBJ2-7; D may be TRBD1 (6 bases). CDR3 length: 15 amino acids. Trimming shortened V by 2 bases and J by 7 bases, and 19 bases separated the two germline ends. CDR1 is SGDLS, CDR2 YYNGEE, per germline. CDR3: CASSVNSHRVEEQYF. Here the CDR3 DNA reads TGTGCCAGCAGCGTCAATTCACACAGGGTTGAAGAGCAGTACTTC. The variable domain in full, completed from reference TRBV9 and TRBJ2-7, reads DSGVTQTPKHLITATGQRVTLRCSPRSGDLSVYWYQQSLDQGLQFLIQYYNGEERAKGNILERFSAQQFPDLHSELNLSSLELGDSALYFCASSVNSHRVEEQYFGPGTRLTVT.

Here the CDR3 DNA reads TGTGCCAGCACCCCGGGAAGTGGTGAGCAGTACTTC. Translated, it gives CASTPGSGEQYF. This chain links TRBV12-3 or TRBV12-4 with TRBJ2-7, with a possible D match to TRBD2 (5 bases). This CDR3 is 12 amino acids long. The V end lost 7 bases, the J end lost 7 bases, and 14 bases lay between the germline ends.

This clonotype appeared a few times. The CDR3 protein is CSATGGWNEQYF. The CDR3 DNA sequence: TGCAGTGCTACCGGGGGCTGGAACGAGCAGTACTTC. The chain joins TRBV20-1 to TRBJ2-7; D is possibly TRBD1 or TRBD2 (6 bases each). CDR3 length equals 12 residues. Trimming pared 4 bases from V and 5 bases from J, leaving 12 bases between. The germline V gene has CDR1 DFQATT and CDR2 SNEGSKA (reference sequence).

This clonotype was detected only a few times. The chain combines TRBV3-1 with TRBJ2-4; D call uncertain. CDR1 and CDR2 (germline): LGHDT, YNNKEL (reference sequence). V lost 8 bases and J lost 7, with 18 bases in between. The CDR3 has 14 residues. The CDR3 loop is CASASWSSDNIQYF. CDR3 DNA sequence: TGTGCCAGCGCCTCTTGGTCCTCGGATAACATTCAGTACTTC.

This clonotype was observed at least ten times. The chain carries TRBV27 and TRBJ2-7; the match to TRBD1 covers 7 bases. Unmatched junction bases numbered 7, after V lost 5 bases and J lost 3 bases. The germline gives CDR1 MNHEY, CDR2 SMNVEV (reference sequence). The CDR3 contains 14 residues. CDR3 in DNA: TGTGCCAGCAGTCTAGGACAGGTTCTCTACGAGCAGTACTTC. It yields the protein CASSLGQVLYEQYF.

This clonotype was found a few times. The V call is TRBV20-1, the J call TRBJ1-1; 7 bases map to TRBD1. Trimming removed 6 bases from V and 8 bases from J; junction bases left unmatched: 6. The CDR3 totals 11 residues. Germline V lookup: CDR1 DFQATT, CDR2 SNEGSKA (reference sequence). This CDR3 reads CSARDSPEAFF. DNA of the CDR3: TGCAGTGCGAGGGACAGCCCCGAAGCTTTCTTT.

This clonotype was counted a few times. The chain joins TRBV4-1 to TRBJ1-1; a weak D match, TRBD1 (6 bases). Looked up from germline, CDR1 is MGHRA and CDR2 is YSYEKL. The CDR3 sequence is 16 residues long. Trimming cost V 3 bases and J 1 base, with 15 bases left between them. The CDR3 DNA is TGCGCCAGCAGCCACGCTAAGGGGGTCCCGAACACTGAAGCTTTCTTT. Amino acid sequence: CASSHAKGVPNTEAFF.

This chain links TRBV5-1 with TRBJ2-7, with no clear D. The CDR3 runs to 11 residues. Trimming removed 4 bases at V and 4 bases at J, with 6 bases between. Germline CDR1 and CDR2: SGHRS and YFSETQ. The CDR3 DNA follows: TGCGCCAGCAGCGGATTGTACGAGCAGTACTTC. This gives the protein CASSGLYEQYF. The full variable domain, completed using reference TRBV5-1 and TRBJ2-7, is KAGVTQTPRYLIKTRGQQVTLSCSPISGHRSVSWYQQTPGQGLQFLFEYFSETQRNKGNFPGRFSGRQFSNSRSEMNVSTLELGDSALYLCASSGLYEQYFGPGTRLTVT.

There are a few counts of this clonotype. The chain is built from TRBV9 and TRBJ1-2; the match to TRBD1 covers 7 bases. From germline, CDR1 is SGDLS and CDR2 YYNGEE. The CDR3 has 15 amino acids. The V segment lost 5 bases and the J segment 2 bases; nucleotides outside the gene matches: 9. This CDR3 is CASSSWDSLNYGYTF. CDR3 DNA: TGTGCCAGCAGTTCCTGGGACAGTCTGAACTATGGCTACACCTTC.

The J gene is TRBJ2-1, the V gene TRBV13; 9 nucleotides line up with TRBD1. The germline gives CDR1 PRHDT, CDR2 FYEKMQ (reference sequence). This CDR3 spans 15 amino acids. V shed 5 bases, J shed 9 bases, and the junction held 11 bases outside the gene matches. Here the CDR3 DNA reads TGTGCCAGCAGCCGAGGGGACAGGGATGCTAGTGAGCAGTTCTTC. Protein sequence: CASSRGDRDASEQFF.